The present T cell receptor beta chain was sequenced within a study of PD-1 blockade in classical Hodgkin lymphoma. Across the whole study: Administration of nivolumab to patients was at 3 mg/kg intravenously every 2 weeks.

Study-wide points: Repertoire difference causes, possibly disease activity or prior therapy, remain undefined.

A word on this clone: Antigen: not known.

Some clones are missing from TCRdb's copy, which holds only in-frame ones; the method was immunoSEQ multiplex PCR. The table shows nearly 55,000 clones, with roughly 80% occurring only once. Trimming removed 9 bases at V and 4 bases at J, with 7 bases between. CDR3 length equals 11 residues. Germline V lookup: CDR1 MDHEN, CDR2 SYDVKM. All patients experienced relapse after autologous stem cell transplantation, and brentuximab vedotin exposure was variable. The chain links TRBV28 to TRBJ1-3, with D hard to call. The TCR was taken from a human donor with classical Hodgkin lymphoma. The sequencing used peripheral blood mononuclear cells (PBMCs), collected at baseline. The CDR3 protein is CASRGGNTIYF. For the CDR3, the DNA is TGTGCCAGTCGAGGGGGAAACACCATATATTTT.